The sequence of this T cell receptor beta chain was determined in a study of spatial heterogeneity in lung cancer. Study-level results: Ubiquitous expanded tumor TCRs showed up in blood more at resection than follow-up.

Concerning this clonotype: Its target is not known.

Individually, TCR cDNA molecules were each labelled with a unique molecular identifier. TCRdb reprocessed the 5' RACE reads with MiXCR, giving one entry per CDR3 protein. The repertoire has over 15,000 distinct CDR3 sequences, 9.2% of them found once; the top ten carry under 25%. Time point noted: blood at routine non-recurrence follow-up after resection. Whole RNA obtained from tumor, nontumor lung or frozen PBMC underwent sequencing without sorting. The clonotype was recovered from a male donor with early-stage non-small cell lung cancer. Sequencing was performed on PBMCs, taken at follow-up.

CDR3 DNA: TGTGCCAGCAACTACCCGGACAGGGGAGCCGGGGAGCTGTTTTTT. Its protein product is CASNYPDRGAGELFF. The rearrangement joins TRBV6-2 or TRBV6-3 to TRBJ2-2; 9 bases map to TRBD1. The CDR3 runs to 15 residues. Germline CDR1 is MNHEY and CDR2 is SVGEGT. With V trimmed by 7 bases and J by 6 bases, 9 bases remained unmatched.